This is a list of T cell receptor beta chains from one sample in a study of shared clonotypes between healthy human individuals. Method: immunoSEQ multiplex PCR; TCRdb's copy keeps in-frame clones and lacks some. Of 950,000 to 1,300,000 clones detected, 60% to 80% appear once; the ten largest clones hold about 1.5%. The sequencing sample was made of memory CD4+ T cells sorted from blood. The receptors come from a man aged 18 to 29 in good health. Both conserved end residues are part of each CDR3. The D gene is left open where the match is weak.

v_gene	d_gene	j_gene	CDR3nt	CDR3aa
TRBV19	-	TRBJ1-2	TGTGCCAGTAGTATTTTAAAGGATGGCTACACCTTC	CASSILKDGYTF
TRBV5-4	-	TRBJ1-6	TGTGCCAGCAGCGAAGCCTCAGGGGAAAGGGTTTCACCCCTCCACTTT	CASSEASGERVSPLHF
TRBV5-1	-	TRBJ1-4	TGCGCCAGCAGCTTGGCCGGGGGAGCTAATGAAAAACTGTTTTTT	CASSLAGGANEKLFF
TRBV29-1	-	TRBJ2-5	TGCAGCGGGGGTGGTACTCAAGAGACCCAGTACTTC	CSGGGTQETQYF
TRBV7-2	TRBD2	TRBJ2-3	TGTGCCAGCAGCGTTAGCGGGAGGGCCTGGGATACGCAGTATTTT	CASSVSGRAWDTQYF
TRBV5-1	TRBD2	TRBJ2-3	TGCGCCAGCAGCCCGATTACTAGCGGAAACACAGATACGCAGTATTTT	CASSPITSGNTDTQYF
TRBV28	-	TRBJ1-6	TGTGCCAGCAGTTTAAACCGGGATAATTCACCCCTCCACTTT	CASSLNRDNSPLHF
TRBV4-3	TRBD2	TRBJ2-2	TGCGCCAGCAGCCAAGAGAGGCTAGCGGGACGCACCGGGGAGCTGTTTTTT	CASSQERLAGRTGELFF
TRBV9	-	TRBJ2-1	TGTGCCACCTCCTCGGGGCTAGCGTCCTACAATGAGCAGTTCTTC	CATSSGLASYNEQFF
TRBV5-1	-	TRBJ2-1	TGCGCCAGCAGCTTGGACGGGGGTAGCTCCTACAATGAGCAGTTCTTC	CASSLDGGSSYNEQFF
TRBV18	-	TRBJ1-1	TGTGCCAGCTCCGAAAACCCCGGACAGAACACTGAAGCTTTCTTT	CASSENPGQNTEAFF